Shown below are 22 T cell receptor beta chains from a single sample sequenced in a study of cytomegalovirus exposure and HLA in healthy donors. The PCR had 60 Vbeta and 13 Jbeta primers. The method was immunoSEQ multiplex PCR; TCRdb's version includes in-frame clones alone and lacks a portion of them. The sample carries 100,000 to 150,000 clones, roughly 80% recorded once. The sample consisted of PBMCs. Receptor source: a boy between 10 and 17 years old in good health and CMV-seronegative.

The rearrangement joins TRBV27 to TRBJ1-3, with 9 bases lining up with TRBD1. V shed 2 bases and J 4 bases; nucleotides not matched to a gene: 6. The CDR3 consists of 16 residues. Germline V gene lookup returns CDR1 MNHEY and CDR2 SMNVEV (reference sequence). CDR3 nucleotides: TGTGCCAGCAGTTTAACAGGGGGCGTAGAGGGAAACACCATATATTTT. Protein sequence: CASSLTGGVEGNTIYF.

This chain joins TRBV7-2 and TRBJ1-2; 9 positions agree with TRBD1. The trim removed 1 base at V and 5 bases at J, leaving 5 bases unmatched. Germline lookup yields CDR1 SGHTA and CDR2 FQGNSA. The length of the CDR3 is 15 residues. In nucleotides, the CDR3 is TGTGCCAGCAGCTTAGTACAGGGGGCGGAATATGGCTACACCTTC. Protein product: CASSLVQGAEYGYTF. Based on the CDR3 plus reference TRBV7-2 and TRBJ1-2, the full variable domain is GAGVSQSPSNKVTEKGKDVELRCDPISGHTALYWYRQSLGQGLEFLIYFQGNSAPDKSGLPSDRFSAERTGGSVSTLTIQRTQQEDSAVYLCASSLVQGAEYGYTFGSGTRLTVV.

CDR3 residues: CASSVPQDSGGSGANVLTF. The CDR3 DNA is TGTGCCAGCAGCGTCCCACAGGATTCCGGTGGGTCTGGGGCCAACGTCCTGACTTTC. This chain uses TRBV9 with TRBJ2-6, with D possibly being TRBD1 (5 bases). This CDR3 contains 19 residues. The germline gives CDR1 SGDLS, CDR2 YYNGEE. Trimming took 2 bases from V and 1 from J, leaving 19 bases between them.

The J gene is TRBJ1-1, the V gene TRBV6-5; 7 nucleotides agree with TRBD1. The germline gives CDR1 MNHEY, CDR2 SVGAGI. This CDR3 comprises 13 residues. The J segment lost 5 bases and the V segment lost 7 bases, leaving 7 bases of the junction unmatched. The CDR3 DNA reads as TGTGCCAGCATGGGGGCAGGGGGGACTGAAGCTTTCTTT. It encodes CASMGAGGTEAFF.

The J gene is TRBJ1-4, the V gene TRBV6-1, with D unclear. V dropped 4 bases and J dropped 5 bases, with 8 bases sitting between them. Germline V CDR1 and CDR2: MNHNS, SASEGT. The CDR3 extends over 13 amino acids. The CDR3 DNA follows: TGTGCCAGCAGTGCACCCGGGAATGAAAAACTGTTTTTT. It encodes CASSAPGNEKLFF.

The chain is built from TRBV7-9 and TRBJ1-3; no definite D call. Germline-derived CDR1 and CDR2 are SEHNR and FQNEAQ (reference sequence). The CDR3 totals 14 residues. Deletions cut 4 bases from V and 2 bases from J, with 9 bases between. The CDR3 region is CASSSLKTGNTIYF. For the CDR3, the DNA is TGTGCCAGCAGCTCCTTAAAAACTGGAAACACCATATATTTT.

The rearrangement joins TRBV25-1 to TRBJ2-7; TRBD2 matches at 8 bases. This CDR3 comprises 15 residues. Germline V gene sequence: CDR1 MGHDK, CDR2 SYGVNS. Trimming at V came to 9 bases and at J to 6 bases, leaving 16 bases not matched to a gene. The DNA for the CDR3 is TGTGCCAGAACCCCAGGGGAGCGGGAGTTCTCCGAGCAGTACTTC. Protein: CARTPGEREFSEQYF.

The chain uses TRBV11-2 and TRBJ1-2; D possibly corresponds to TRBD1 (5 bases). CDR1 is SGHAT and CDR2 is FQNNGV in the germline V gene. Trimming pared 0 bases from V and 8 bases from J, leaving 7 bases between. This CDR3 is built from 12 residues. CDR3 in amino acids: CASSLEGVGYTF. DNA of the CDR3: TGTGCCAGCAGCTTAGAAGGGGTAGGCTACACCTTC. Variable domain in full (rest from reference TRBV11-2 and TRBJ1-2): EAGVAQSPRYKIIEKRQSVAFWCNPISGHATLYWYQQILGQGPKLLIQFQNNGVVDDSQLPKDRFSAERLKGVDSTLKIQPAKLEDSAVYLCASSLEGVGYTFGSGTRLTVV.

V is TRBV4-1 and J is TRBJ2-1, with 9 positions matching TRBD1. Per germline, CDR1 MGHRA and CDR2 YSYEKL. J lost 4 bases, V lost 0 bases, and 7 bases had no gene match. This CDR3 region has 17 residues. The CDR3, as DNA: TGCGCCAGCAGCCAAGACCCGGGACAGGGACGTTACAATGAGCAGTTCTTC. Residues: CASSQDPGQGRYNEQFF.

This chain uses TRBV4-1 with TRBJ1-6; 8 bases match TRBD1. The CDR3 is 17 residues long. V lost 4 bases, J lost 6 bases, and 11 bases stayed unmatched. Germline CDR1 is MGHRA and CDR2 is YSYEKL. This CDR3 is CASSRDPWTGSNSPLHF. DNA of the CDR3: TGCGCCAGCAGCCGGGACCCTTGGACAGGGTCTAATTCACCCCTCCACTTT.

The CDR3 coding sequence is TGTGCCTGGAGTGTAGTAGCGGGAGTGGCAGATACGCAGTATTTT. This gives the protein CAWSVVAGVADTQYF. The J gene is TRBJ2-3, the V gene TRBV30; 9 bases fit TRBD2. This CDR3 is built from 15 residues. The J segment lost 4 bases and the V segment lost 0 bases, leaving 5 bases of the junction unmatched. Germline values: CDR1 GTSNPN, CDR2 SVGIG (reference sequence).

The chain employs TRBV19 and TRBJ2-3; tentative D call: TRBD1 (5 bases). The germline V and J ends were trimmed by 7 bases and 1 base, with 9 bases remaining between them. The CDR3 covers 13 residues. Germline values: CDR1 LNHDA, CDR2 SQIVND (reference sequence). The CDR3 spells CASKLGGTDTQYF. The CDR3 DNA reads TGTGCCAGTAAGCTAGGGGGCACAGATACGCAGTATTTT. The complete variable domain, with remaining parts taken from reference TRBV19 and TRBJ2-3, reads DGGITQSPKYLFRKEGQNVTLSCEQNLNHDAMYWYRQDPGQGLRLIYYSQIVNDFQKGDIAEGYSVSREKKESFPLTVTSAQKNPTAFYLCASKLGGTDTQYFGPGTRLTVL.

The genes are TRBV25-1 and TRBJ1-2; 8 bases match TRBD1. The V gene end was trimmed by 2 bases and the J gene end by 5 bases; junction bases not matched to a gene: 7. The CDR3 is made up of 15 amino acids. Germline CDR1 is MGHDK and CDR2 is SYGVNS. For the CDR3, the DNA is TGTGCCAGCAGTGAAGGGGACAGGAGTTTTTATGGCTACACCTTC. It codes for CASSEGDRSFYGYTF.

The CDR3 DNA reads as TGTGCCAGCAGGCCATGGCAGGGGGTTGAAGCTTTCTTT. As protein: CASRPWQGVEAFF. The chain links TRBV11-2 to TRBJ1-1; 7 bases align to TRBD1. The CDR3 spans 13 residues. Trimming took 6 bases from V and 7 from J; bases not matched to a gene: 8. The germline CDR1 and CDR2 sequences are SGHAT and FQNNGV.

CDR3 region: CASSTAPDTQYF. For the CDR3, the DNA is TGTGCCAGCAGCACAGCCCCAGATACGCAGTATTTT. This sequence joins TRBV5-8 and TRBJ2-3; D call uncertain. The length of the CDR3 is 12 residues. V was pared by 4 bases and J by 4 bases, with 7 bases between. Per the germline V gene, CDR1 is SGHTS and CDR2 is YDEGEE.

The rearrangement uses TRBV2 and TRBJ1-3; D might be TRBD1 (5 bases). This CDR3 is built from 15 residues. With 4 bases removed from V and 3 bases from J, the gap between germline ends came to 13 bases. Germline CDR1 reads SNHLY; CDR2 reads FYNNEI. In DNA form, the CDR3 reads TGTGCCAGCAGTGGAAACAAACAGGTTGGAAACACCATATATTTT. Protein product: CASSGNKQVGNTIYF. Looking up the rest from reference TRBV2 and TRBJ1-3 gives the full variable domain: EPEVTQTPSHQVTQMGQEVILRCVPISNHLYFYWYRQILGQKVEFLVSFYNNEISEKSEIFDDQFSVERPDGSNFTLKIRSTKLEDSAMYFCASSGNKQVGNTIYFGEGSWLTVV.

The rearrangement joins TRBV2 to TRBJ2-7; 11 bases are a match to TRBD2. With 5 bases clipped from V and 3 bases from J, the junction kept 3 bases outside the gene matches. Germline CDR1 SNHLY, CDR2 FYNNEI. The CDR3 runs 14 residues. The CDR3, as DNA: TGTGCCAGCAGTCTAGCGGGAGGAGACTACGAGCAGTACTTC. Its protein is CASSLAGGDYEQYF.

The chain couples TRBV19 to TRBJ1-4; D uncertain. The germline V gene has CDR1 LNHDA and CDR2 SQIVND (reference sequence). With 8 bases removed from V and 7 bases from J, the gap between germline ends came to 17 bases. The CDR3 runs 14 residues. CDR3 region: CASHLHGNSEKLFF. Written as DNA, the CDR3 is TGTGCCAGTCACCTCCACGGGAACAGTGAAAAACTGTTTTTT.

The gene calls are TRBV4-2 and TRBJ2-1, with TRBD2 matching 8 bases. Germline loops: CDR1 LGHNA, CDR2 YNFKEQ. The V gene end was trimmed by 1 base and the J gene end by 12 bases; junction bases not matched to a gene: 2. The CDR3 length is 12 residues. CDR3 amino acids: CASSQGTSPQFF. CDR3 nucleotides: TGTGCCAGCAGCCAAGGGACTAGCCCGCAGTTCTTC.

This clone was seen once. The V call is TRBV7-6, the J call TRBJ1-2, with D possibly matching TRBD1 (5 bases). This CDR3 spans 14 amino acids. V lost 1 base and J lost 5, with 11 bases in between. Germline CDR1 and CDR2: SGHVS and FNYEAQ. CDR3 residues: CASSLDGGRYGYTF. CDR3 in DNA: TGTGCCAGCAGCTTAGACGGGGGAAGGTATGGCTACACCTTC.

This clone was seen only a few times. The chain employs TRBV30 and TRBJ1-1, with D perhaps TRBD1 (5 bases). The ends were cut back, 4 bases at V and 4 bases at J, with 13 bases in the middle. Germline V gene sequence: CDR1 GTSNPN, CDR2 SVGIG (reference sequence). The CDR3 loop spans 13 amino acids. The CDR3 loop reads CAWNVRASTEAFF. CDR3 DNA: TGTGCCTGGAATGTCAGGGCGAGCACTGAAGCTTTCTTT.

This chain uses TRBV5-6 with TRBJ2-1; possibly TRBD2 for D (6 bases). The ends were cut back, 3 bases at V and 6 bases at J, with 13 bases in the middle. The CDR3 consists of 14 residues. In germline, CDR1 is SGHDT, CDR2 YYEEEE. The CDR3: CASSWRVLINEQFF. The CDR3 coding sequence is TGTGCCAGCAGCTGGAGGGTCCTTATCAATGAGCAGTTCTTC.